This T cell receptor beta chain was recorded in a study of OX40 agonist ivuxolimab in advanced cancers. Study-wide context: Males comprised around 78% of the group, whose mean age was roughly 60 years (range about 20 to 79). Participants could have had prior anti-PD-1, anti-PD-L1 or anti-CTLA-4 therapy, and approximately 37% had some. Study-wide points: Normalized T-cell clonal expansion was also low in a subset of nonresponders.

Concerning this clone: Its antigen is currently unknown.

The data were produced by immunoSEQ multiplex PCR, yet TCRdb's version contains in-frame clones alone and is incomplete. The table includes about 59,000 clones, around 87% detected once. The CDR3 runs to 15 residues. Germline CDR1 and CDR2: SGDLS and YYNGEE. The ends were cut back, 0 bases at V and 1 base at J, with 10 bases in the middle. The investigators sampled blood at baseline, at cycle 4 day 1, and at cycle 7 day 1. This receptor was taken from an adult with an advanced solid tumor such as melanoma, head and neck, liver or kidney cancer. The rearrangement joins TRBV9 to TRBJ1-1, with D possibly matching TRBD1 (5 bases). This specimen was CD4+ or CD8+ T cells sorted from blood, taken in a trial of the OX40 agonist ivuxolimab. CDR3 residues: CASSVAGTANTEAFF. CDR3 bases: TGTGCCAGCAGCGTAGCAGGGACCGCGAACACTGAAGCTTTCTTT.